The 6 T cell receptor beta chains given below trace back to one sample, sequenced in a study of T-cell memory formation after mild COVID-19 (dated by TCRdb to 2020 to 2023). Libraries were built with 5' RACE. Sequencing used an Illumina NovaSeq 6000. The public sequencing data were trimmed at Q25 with fastp and processed into clonotypes with MiXCR by TCRdb, which kept only in-frame beta chains. Each entry merges the rows of one CDR3 protein and shows their most common DNA and genes. The sample table holds under 700,000 distinct CDR3 sequences, of which over 20% were seen once. Roughly an eighth of the sample is taken by the ten largest. Sequencing input: PBMCs or a T cell subset sorted from them (not recorded which). The receptors were sampled from an adult woman who had mild COVID-19 (a few samples of this study predate the infection). The sample titles of this study are shuffled in the database, so cell type and time point are left out; the donor was told from shared clones.

The chain recombines TRBV18 with TRBJ2-5; D could derive from TRBD1 or TRBD2 (6 bases each). The CDR3 runs 18 residues. Germline V gene data show CDR1 as KGHSH and CDR2 as LQKENI. V dropped 0 bases and J dropped 1 base, with 18 bases sitting between them. The CDR3 here is CASSPPIVRGGVQETQYF. In DNA, the CDR3 is TGTGCCAGCTCACCACCCATTGTCAGGGGCGGGGTCCAAGAGACCCAGTACTTC. The whole variable domain, filled in from reference TRBV18 and TRBJ2-5, reads NAGVMQNPRHLVRRRGQEARLRCSPMKGHSHVYWYRQLPEEGLKFMVYLQKENIIDESGMPKERFSAEFPKEGPSILRIQQVVRGDSAAYFCASSPPIVRGGVQETQYFGPGTRLLVL.

This clonotype has just a few counts. CDR3 sequence: CASSLQAGWSTDTQYF. The CDR3 bases are TGTGCCAGCAGCCTACAAGCGGGGTGGAGCACAGATACGCAGTATTTT. V usage is TRBV14 and J usage is TRBJ2-3, with 7 bases aligning to TRBD2. This CDR3 is built from 16 residues. The germline CDR1 and CDR2 sequences are SGHDN and FVKESK. J was trimmed by 0 bases and V by 4 bases; bases with no gene match: 7.

This clonotype came up many times. The chain is built from TRBV23-1 and TRBJ2-1, with D possibly TRBD1 on 5 matching bases. TRBV23-1 is an ORF; its function is uncertain. The CDR3 is 14 amino acids. Trimming left V 5 bases short and J 4 bases short, with 12 bases between. The CDR3 loop reads CASSTEDTYNEQFF. CDR3 DNA: TGCGCCAGCAGTACCGAGGACACATACAATGAGCAGTTCTTC.

V is TRBV29-1 and J is TRBJ2-3, with 13 nucleotides matching TRBD2. The CDR3 length is 15 residues. Germline CDR1 reads SQVTM; CDR2 reads ANQGSEA. V lost 7 bases, J lost 2 bases, and 6 bases stayed unmatched. The CDR3 protein is CSETGLAGVTDTQYF. CDR3 nucleotides: TGCAGCGAGACCGGACTAGCGGGGGTCACAGATACGCAGTATTTT.

V and J are TRBV7-6 and TRBJ2-2; 7 bases are a match to TRBD2. Trimming at V came to 0 bases and at J to 5 bases, leaving 9 bases not matched to a gene. From germline, CDR1 is SGHVS and CDR2 FNYEAQ. The CDR3 is made up of 17 amino acids. CDR3 amino acids: CASSLAPPRGVTGELFF. In nucleotides, the CDR3 is TGTGCCAGCAGCTTAGCCCCCCCCCGGGGGGTGACCGGGGAGCTGTTTTTT.

In its sample, this clonotype was seen many times. The chain employs TRBV7-9 and TRBJ2-2; D is perhaps TRBD1 (5 bases). CDR1 SEHNR and CDR2 FQNEAQ come from the germline V gene (reference sequence). CDR3 length equals 12 residues. The CDR3, as DNA: TGTGCTCACTCCCAGGGCACCGGGGAGCTGTTTTTT. Translating it yields CAHSQGTGELFF.